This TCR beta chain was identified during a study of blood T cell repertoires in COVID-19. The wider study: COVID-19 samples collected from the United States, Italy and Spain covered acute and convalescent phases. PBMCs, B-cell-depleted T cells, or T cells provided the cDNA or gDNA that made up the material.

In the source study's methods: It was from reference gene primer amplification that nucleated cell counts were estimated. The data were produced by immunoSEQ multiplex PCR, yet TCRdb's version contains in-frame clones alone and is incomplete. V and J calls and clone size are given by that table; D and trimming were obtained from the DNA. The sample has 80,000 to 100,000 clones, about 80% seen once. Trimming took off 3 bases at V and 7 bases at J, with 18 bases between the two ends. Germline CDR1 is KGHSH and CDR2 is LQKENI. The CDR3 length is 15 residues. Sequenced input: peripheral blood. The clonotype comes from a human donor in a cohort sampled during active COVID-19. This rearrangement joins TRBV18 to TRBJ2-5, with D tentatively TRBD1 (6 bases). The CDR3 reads CASSPAGTWKGTQYF. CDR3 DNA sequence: TGTGCCAGCTCACCGGCCGGGACATGGAAAGGGACCCAGTACTTC.